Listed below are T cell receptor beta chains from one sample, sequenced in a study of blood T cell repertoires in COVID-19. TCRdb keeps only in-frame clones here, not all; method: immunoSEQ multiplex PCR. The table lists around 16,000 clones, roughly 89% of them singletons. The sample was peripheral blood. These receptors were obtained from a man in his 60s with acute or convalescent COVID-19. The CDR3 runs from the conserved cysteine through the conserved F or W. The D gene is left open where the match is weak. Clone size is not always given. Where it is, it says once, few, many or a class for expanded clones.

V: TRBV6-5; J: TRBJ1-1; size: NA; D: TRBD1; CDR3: CASSRRTGGNTEAFF; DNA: TGTGCCAGCAGCCGGCGGACAGGGGGCAACACTGAAGCTTTCTTT
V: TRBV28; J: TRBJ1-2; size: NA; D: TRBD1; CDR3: CASSLPQGGAGFGYTF; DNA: TGTGCCAGCAGTCTCCCACAGGGGGGCGCTGGATTTGGCTACACCTTC
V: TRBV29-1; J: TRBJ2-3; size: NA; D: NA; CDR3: CSVSGSSWGTDTQYF; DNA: TGCAGCGTTTCGGGGTCCAGCTGGGGCACAGATACGCAGTATTTT
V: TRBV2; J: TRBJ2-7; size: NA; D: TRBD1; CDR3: CASSYPVGQGSEQYF; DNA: TGTGCCAGCAGTTATCCGGTGGGACAGGGATCCGAGCAGTACTTC
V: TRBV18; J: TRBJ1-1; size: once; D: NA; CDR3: CASSPRGGNTEAFF; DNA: TGTGCCAGCTCACCACGGGGGGGGAACACTGAAGCTTTCTTT
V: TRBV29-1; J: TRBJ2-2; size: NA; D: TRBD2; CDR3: CSVSGTSGTIGELFF; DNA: TGCAGCGTTTCCGGGACTAGCGGGACAATAGGGGAGCTGTTTTTT
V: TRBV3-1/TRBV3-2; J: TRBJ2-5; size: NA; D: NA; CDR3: CASSPARATETQYF; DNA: TGTGCCAGCAGCCCGGCCAGGGCCACAGAGACCCAGTACTTC
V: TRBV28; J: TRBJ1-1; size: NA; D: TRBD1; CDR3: CASSLIQGALRAFF; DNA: TGTGCCAGCAGTTTGATACAGGGGGCGCTGAGAGCTTTCTTT
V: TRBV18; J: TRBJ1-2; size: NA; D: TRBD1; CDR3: CASSGTAYGYTF; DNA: TGTGCCAGCTCCGGGACAGCCTATGGCTACACCTTC
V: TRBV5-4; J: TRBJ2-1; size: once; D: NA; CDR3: CASSQRRDLSYNEQFF; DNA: TGTGCCAGCAGCCAGAGACGGGACTTATCCTACAATGAGCAGTTCTTC
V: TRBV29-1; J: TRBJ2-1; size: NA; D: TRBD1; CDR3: CSVEGQGVYNEQFF; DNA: TGCAGCGTTGAAGGGCAGGGGGTATACAATGAGCAGTTCTTC
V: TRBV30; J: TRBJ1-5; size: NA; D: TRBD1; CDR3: CAWAPGTASNQPQHF; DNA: TGTGCCTGGGCGCCCGGGACAGCAAGCAATCAGCCCCAGCATTTT
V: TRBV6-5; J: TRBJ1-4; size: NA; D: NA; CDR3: CASSYSLNEKLFF; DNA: TGTGCCAGCAGTTACAGCCTTAATGAAAAACTGTTTTTT
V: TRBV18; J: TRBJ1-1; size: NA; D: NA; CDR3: CASSPGLNTEAFF; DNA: TGTGCCAGCTCACCAGGGCTGAACACTGAAGCTTTCTTT
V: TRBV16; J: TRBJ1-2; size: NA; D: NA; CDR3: CASSNETGSYGYTF; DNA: TGTGCCAGCAGCAACGAGACGGGGTCTTATGGCTACACCTTC
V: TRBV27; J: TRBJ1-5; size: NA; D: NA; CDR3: CASSPDSHNQPQHF; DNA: TGTGCCAGCAGTCCGGACAGCCACAATCAGCCCCAGCATTTT